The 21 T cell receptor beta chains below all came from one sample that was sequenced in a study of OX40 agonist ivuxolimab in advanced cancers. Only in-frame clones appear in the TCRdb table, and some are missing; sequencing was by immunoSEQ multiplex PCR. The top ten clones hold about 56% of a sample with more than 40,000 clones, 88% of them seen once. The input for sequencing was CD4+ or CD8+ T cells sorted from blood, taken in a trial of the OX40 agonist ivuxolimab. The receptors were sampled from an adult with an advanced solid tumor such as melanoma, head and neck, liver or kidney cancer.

CDR3 region: CASSPGFYGYTF. In DNA form, the CDR3 reads TGTGCCAGCAGCCCGGGATTCTATGGCTACACCTTC. The V gene is TRBV5-8, the J gene TRBJ1-2; D remains ambiguous. The CDR3 length is 12 residues. V gave up 4 bases and J gave up 4 bases, with 8 bases separating them. CDR1 is SGHTS and CDR2 is YDEGEE in the germline V gene.

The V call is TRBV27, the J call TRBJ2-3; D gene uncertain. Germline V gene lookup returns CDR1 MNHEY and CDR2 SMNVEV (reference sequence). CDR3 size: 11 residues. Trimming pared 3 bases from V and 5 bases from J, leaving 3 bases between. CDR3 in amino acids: CASSFGDTQYF. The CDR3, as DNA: TGTGCCAGCAGTTTTGGAGATACGCAGTATTTT.

CDR3 loop: CSASKRDEQFF. As DNA, the CDR3 is TGCAGTGCTAGTAAGCGGGATGAGCAGTTCTTC. This rearrangement joins TRBV20-1 to TRBJ2-1, with D perhaps matching TRBD2 (6 bases). Germline assignment: CDR1 DFQATT and CDR2 SNEGSKA (reference sequence). CDR3 length equals 11 residues. The V gene lost 3 bases and the J gene lost 8 bases, with 8 bases spanning the gap.

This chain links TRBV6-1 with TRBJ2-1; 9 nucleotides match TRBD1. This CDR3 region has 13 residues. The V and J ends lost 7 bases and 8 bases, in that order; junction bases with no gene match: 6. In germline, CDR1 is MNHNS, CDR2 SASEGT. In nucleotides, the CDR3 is TGTGCCAGCACCTGGACAGGGGCGTATGAGCAGTTCTTC. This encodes CASTWTGAYEQFF.

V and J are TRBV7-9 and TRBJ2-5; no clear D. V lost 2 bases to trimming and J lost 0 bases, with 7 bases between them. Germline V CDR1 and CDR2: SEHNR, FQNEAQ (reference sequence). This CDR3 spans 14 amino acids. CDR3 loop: CASSLQHNQETQYF. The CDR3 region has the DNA TGTGCCAGCAGCTTACAACACAACCAAGAGACCCAGTACTTC.

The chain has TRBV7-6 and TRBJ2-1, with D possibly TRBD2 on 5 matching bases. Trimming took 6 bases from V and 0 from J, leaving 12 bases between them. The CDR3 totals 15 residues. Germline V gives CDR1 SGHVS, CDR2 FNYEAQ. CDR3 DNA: TGTGCCAGCAGGCCTCCCCGGGGCTCCTACAATGAGCAGTTCTTC. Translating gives CASRPPRGSYNEQFF.

The CDR3 spells CASSLGVDGYTF. The CDR3 coding sequence is TGTGCCAGCAGCTTGGGCGTCGACGGCTACACCTTC. The chain has TRBV5-4 and TRBJ1-2; no clear D gene. The germline CDR1 and CDR2 sequences are SGHNT and YYREEE (reference sequence). This CDR3 spans 12 amino acids. Between the trimmed V and J ends, which lost 0 bases and 8 bases, there was a span of 8 bases.

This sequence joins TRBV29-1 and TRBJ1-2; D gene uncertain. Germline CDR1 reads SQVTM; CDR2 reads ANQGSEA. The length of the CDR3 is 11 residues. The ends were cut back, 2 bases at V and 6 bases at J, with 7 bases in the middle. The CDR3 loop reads CSVEKENGYTF. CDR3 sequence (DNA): TGCAGCGTTGAAAAGGAGAATGGCTACACCTTC.

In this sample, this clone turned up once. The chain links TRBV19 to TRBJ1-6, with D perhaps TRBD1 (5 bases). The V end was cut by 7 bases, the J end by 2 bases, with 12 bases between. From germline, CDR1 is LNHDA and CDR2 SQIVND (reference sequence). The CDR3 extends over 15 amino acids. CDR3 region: CASMRDGTYNSPLHF. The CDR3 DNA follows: TGTGCCAGTATGAGGGACGGGACCTATAATTCACCCCTCCACTTT.

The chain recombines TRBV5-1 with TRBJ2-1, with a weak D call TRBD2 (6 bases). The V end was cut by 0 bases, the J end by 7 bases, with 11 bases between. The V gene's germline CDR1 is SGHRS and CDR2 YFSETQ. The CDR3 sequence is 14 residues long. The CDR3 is CASSLVPSVNEQFF. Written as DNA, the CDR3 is TGCGCCAGCAGCTTGGTCCCTAGCGTAAATGAGCAGTTCTTC.

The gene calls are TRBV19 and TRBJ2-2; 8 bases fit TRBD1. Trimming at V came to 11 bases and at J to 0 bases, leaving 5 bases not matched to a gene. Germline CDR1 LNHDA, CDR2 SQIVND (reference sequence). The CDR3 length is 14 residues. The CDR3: CASQDRANTGELFF. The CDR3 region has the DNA TGTGCCTCGCAGGACAGGGCGAACACCGGGGAGCTGTTTTTT.

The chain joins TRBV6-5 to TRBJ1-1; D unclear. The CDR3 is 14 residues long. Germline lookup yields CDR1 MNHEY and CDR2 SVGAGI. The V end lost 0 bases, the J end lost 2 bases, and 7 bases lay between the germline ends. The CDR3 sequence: CASSYSNSNTEAFF. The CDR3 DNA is TGTGCCAGCAGTTACTCGAATTCAAACACTGAAGCTTTCTTT.

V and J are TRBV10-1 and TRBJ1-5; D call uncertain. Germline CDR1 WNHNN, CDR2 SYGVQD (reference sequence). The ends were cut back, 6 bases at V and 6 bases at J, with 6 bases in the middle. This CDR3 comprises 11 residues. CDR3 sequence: CASRPRQPQHF. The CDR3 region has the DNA TGCGCCAGCAGGCCCCGTCAGCCCCAGCATTTT.

For the CDR3, the DNA is TGTGCCAGCAGTTTTCTAGGACAGGGGGCTGATCAGCCCCAGCATTTT. Its protein is CASSFLGQGADQPQHF. The chain is built from TRBV28 and TRBJ1-5; 11 bases are a match to TRBD1. The CDR3 is 16 amino acids. Per germline, CDR1 MDHEN and CDR2 SYDVKM. Trimming removed 3 bases from V and 5 bases from J; junction bases left unmatched: 6.

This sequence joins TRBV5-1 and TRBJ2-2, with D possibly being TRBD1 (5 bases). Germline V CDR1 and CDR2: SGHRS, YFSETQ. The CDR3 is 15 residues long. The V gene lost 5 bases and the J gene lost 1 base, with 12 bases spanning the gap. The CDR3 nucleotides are TGCGCCAGCAGGTCCGGCAGGGAGAACACCGGGGAGCTGTTTTTT. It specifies CASRSGRENTGELFF.

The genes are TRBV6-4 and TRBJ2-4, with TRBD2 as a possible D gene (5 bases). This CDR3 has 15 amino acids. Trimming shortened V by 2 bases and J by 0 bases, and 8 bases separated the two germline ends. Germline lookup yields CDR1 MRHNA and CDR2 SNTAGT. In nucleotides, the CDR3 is TGTGCCAGCAGTGACAAGCGGAAAGCCAAAAACATTCAGTACTTC. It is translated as CASSDKRKAKNIQYF.

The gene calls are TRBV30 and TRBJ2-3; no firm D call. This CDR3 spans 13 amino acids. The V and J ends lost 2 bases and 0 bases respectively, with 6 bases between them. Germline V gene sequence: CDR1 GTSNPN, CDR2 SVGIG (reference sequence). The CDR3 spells CAWSTDSTDTQYF. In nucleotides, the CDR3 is TGTGCCTGGAGTACGGATAGCACAGATACGCAGTATTTT.

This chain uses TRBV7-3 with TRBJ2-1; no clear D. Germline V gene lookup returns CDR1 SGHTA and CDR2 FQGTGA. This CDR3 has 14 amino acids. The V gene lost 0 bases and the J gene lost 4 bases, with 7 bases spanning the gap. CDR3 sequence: CASSLTHLYNEQFF. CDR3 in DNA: TGTGCCAGCAGCTTAACCCACCTTTACAATGAGCAGTTCTTC.

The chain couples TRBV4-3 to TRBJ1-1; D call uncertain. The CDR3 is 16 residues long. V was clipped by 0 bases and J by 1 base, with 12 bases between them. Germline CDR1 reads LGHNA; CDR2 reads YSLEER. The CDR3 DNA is TGCGCCAGCAGCCAAGATCATGGGGTTCGGAACACTGAAGCTTTCTTT. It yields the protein CASSQDHGVRNTEAFF.

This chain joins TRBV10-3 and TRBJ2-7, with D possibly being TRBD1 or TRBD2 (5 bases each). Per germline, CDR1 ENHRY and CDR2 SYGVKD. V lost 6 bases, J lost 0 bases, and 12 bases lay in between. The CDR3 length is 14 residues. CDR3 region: CAIRDRDRSYEQYF. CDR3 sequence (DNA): TGTGCCATCAGAGATCGGGACCGCTCCTACGAGCAGTACTTC.

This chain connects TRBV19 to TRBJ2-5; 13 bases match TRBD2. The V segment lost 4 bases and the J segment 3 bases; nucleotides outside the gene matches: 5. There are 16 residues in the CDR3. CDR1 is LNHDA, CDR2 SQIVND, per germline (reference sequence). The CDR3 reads CASSTLGLAGEETQYF. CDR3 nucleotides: TGTGCCAGTAGTACCCTTGGACTAGCGGGGGAAGAGACCCAGTACTTC.